One TCR beta chain is described in this entry. This entry comes from a study of identical twins. V dropped 0 bases and J dropped 6 bases, with 19 bases sitting between them. The germline V gene has CDR1 SGHVS and CDR2 FNYEAQ. CDR3 length: 17 residues. The authors used template switching to add a universal primer site and gave cDNA unique molecular identifiers. Each CDR3 protein is one row after TCRdb ran MiXCR on the 5' RACE reads. Of approximately 500,000 distinct CDR3 sequences in the sample, 24% were seen once. This same sample was also part of a study on T cells expressing NK-cell markers. That paper adds: Cells sorted as CD3+CD56+NKG2C+, CD3+CD56+NKG2C- and CD3+CD56-NKG2C+ T cells supplied the TCR beta repertoires. Several experiments employed an anti-gamma-delta TCR antibody to confine sorting to alpha-beta TCR T cells.

This sequence was found in a woman under 30 in good health. The sequencing input was CD4+ T cells sorted from blood. The chain links TRBV7-6 to TRBJ2-3; possibly TRBD1 or TRBD2 for D (5 bases each). CDR3: CASSLASRVDSLDTQYF. The DNA of the CDR3 is TGTGCCAGCAGCTTAGCATCGAGGGTCGACAGTCTCGATACGCAGTATTTT.